This passage covers 28 T cell receptor beta chains from one sample sequenced in a study of CD8+CD57+ T cells in acquired aplastic anemia. Genomic DNA, the template, was used for profiling of the TCR beta VDJ and CDR3. A single record per CDR3 protein comes from TCRdb applying MiXCR to the reads. Seen here are a few hundred thousand distinct CDR3 sequences, 45% to 70% observed once, and the top ten hold roughly 8%. The sequenced sample consisted of sorted CD4+, CD8+, or CD8+CD57+ T cells (not recorded which) from PBMCs. The receptors shown here come from a human donor with severe aplastic anemia or a healthy control (not recorded which).

Many counts were recorded for this clonotype. V usage is TRBV7-8 and J usage is TRBJ1-5; D not resolved. The germline V and J ends were trimmed by 1 base and 6 bases, with 7 bases remaining between them. CDR3 length equals 13 residues. Germline V lookup: CDR1 SGHVS, CDR2 FQNEAQ. The CDR3, as DNA: TGTGCCAGCAGCTTAGAACGGGGTCAGCCCCAGCATTTT. Translation: CASSLERGQPQHF.

Concerning this clonotype itself: Here the CDR3 omits its conserved ending phenylalanine or tryptophan, so a read error is the likely source. No DNA is shown, since the ends of the CDR3 on it are uncertain; the CDR3 is the one TCRdb lists. CDR3 sequence reads: CSARRTGPNT. The chain couples TRBV20-1 to TRBJ2-5; TRBD1 is the table's D call, not checked against the DNA. Germline V CDR1 and CDR2: DFQATT, SNEGSKA (reference sequence). The CDR3 totals 10 residues, both ends included.

This clonotype was seen repeatedly, ten times or more. This chain connects TRBV19 to TRBJ1-5; a possible D gene is TRBD1 (5 bases). The CDR3 contains 16 residues. Between the trimmed V and J ends, which lost 5 bases and 5 bases, there was a span of 19 bases. Germline V gives CDR1 LNHDA, CDR2 SQIVND (reference sequence). CDR3 in amino acids: CASSPGLPQLDQPQHF. The DNA of the CDR3 is TGTGCCAGTAGTCCGGGACTCCCACAACTCGATCAGCCCCAGCATTTT.

The J gene is TRBJ1-5, the V gene TRBV15; 9 bases agree with TRBD1. The junction had 11 bases not matched to a gene; V was cut back by 4 bases and J by 1 base. Germline V gene sequence: CDR1 LNHNV, CDR2 YYDKDF (reference sequence). This CDR3 spans 18 amino acids. The CDR3 coding sequence is TGTGCCACCAGCACGCCGGGACAGGGTACTTCAAGCAATCAGCCCCAGCATTTT. It encodes CATSTPGQGTSSNQPQHF.

The rearrangement links TRBV29-1 to TRBJ1-6; D perhaps matches TRBD1 (6 bases). Germline CDR1 and CDR2: SQVTM and ANQGSEA. CDR3 length: 14 residues. Trimming pared 7 bases from V and 7 bases from J, leaving 17 bases between. The CDR3 bases are TGCAGCGCTTGGGAGGGCGGGGGCAATTCACCCCTCCACTTT. Translation: CSAWEGGGNSPLHF.

This clonotype has a count of ten or more. CDR3 amino acids: CASSSNSGSPLHF. For the CDR3, the DNA is TGTGCCAGCAGCTCTAACTCTGGATCACCCCTCCACTTT. This chain connects TRBV7-3 to TRBJ1-6; no clear D gene. Trimming pared 4 bases from V and 10 bases from J, leaving 11 bases between. This CDR3 is 13 amino acids long. Germline loops: CDR1 SGHTA, CDR2 FQGTGA.

As to this clonotype: The junction differs from germline at one of its ends, possibly a read error. The chain carries TRBV12-3 or TRBV12-4 and TRBJ2-7; 10 bases agree with TRBD2. The CDR3 consists of 14 residues. In nucleotides, the CDR3 is TGTGCCAGCAGTTTCGGGACTAGCGTCTACGAGCAGTGCTTC. It is translated as CASSFGTSVYEQCF.

This chain connects TRBV7-2 to TRBJ2-7, with TRBD2 identical over 7 bases. The germline V gene has CDR1 SGHTA and CDR2 FQGNSA. With 7 bases clipped from V and 5 bases from J, the junction kept 11 bases outside the gene matches. The CDR3 covers 14 residues. The CDR3 reads CASTLGGSLDEQYF. The CDR3 region has the DNA TGTGCCAGCACCCTAGGCGGGAGTCTCGACGAGCAGTACTTC.

The rearrangement uses TRBV11-3 and TRBJ2-4, with D maybe TRBD2 (6 bases). V was clipped by 3 bases and J by 8 bases, with 23 bases between them. The germline gives CDR1 SGHNT, CDR2 YENEEA. The CDR3 contains 17 residues. DNA of the CDR3: TGTGCCAGCAGCTTGTTAGGCGGTACCCTGGAGGGTGACATTCAGTACTTC. Amino acids: CASSLLGGTLEGDIQYF.

This clonotype was observed at least ten times. The chain links TRBV5-1 to TRBJ1-1; 8 nucleotides match TRBD1. V shed 4 bases, J shed 1 base, and the junction held 6 bases outside the gene matches. Germline assignment: CDR1 SGHRS and CDR2 YFSETQ. This CDR3 region has 15 residues. The CDR3 sequence is CASSPTDRGNTEAFF. DNA of the CDR3: TGCGCCAGCAGCCCGACCGACAGGGGGAACACTGAAGCTTTCTTT. The entire variable domain, with the rest obtained from reference TRBV5-1 and TRBJ1-1, is as follows: KAGVTQTPRYLIKTRGQQVTLSCSPISGHRSVSWYQQTPGQGLQFLFEYFSETQRNKGNFPGRFSGRQFSNSRSEMNVSTLELGDSALYLCASSPTDRGNTEAFFGQGTRLTVV.

The table lists this clonotype with many counts. The chain uses TRBV7-6 and TRBJ1-1; no definite D call. Trimming shortened V by 6 bases and J by 0 bases, and 5 bases separated the two germline ends. The germline V gene has CDR1 SGHVS and CDR2 FNYEAQ. The CDR3 is made up of 12 amino acids. In DNA form, the CDR3 reads TGTGCCAGCAGGTCACTGAACACTGAAGCTTTCTTT. It specifies CASRSLNTEAFF.

This clonotype has a handful of counts. The genes are TRBV30 and TRBJ2-2; 9 bases are shared with TRBD2. Germline CDR1 GTSNPN, CDR2 SVGIG (reference sequence). The junction had 16 bases not matched to a gene; V was cut back by 7 bases and J by 1 base. The CDR3 runs 18 residues. The CDR3 region is CAYPKKVVAGENTGELFF. Here the CDR3 DNA reads TGTGCCTACCCGAAGAAGGTAGTAGCGGGGGAGAACACCGGGGAGCTGTTTTTT.

V gene TRBV19 combines with J gene TRBJ2-7; D gene uncertain. CDR1 is LNHDA, CDR2 SQIVND, per germline (reference sequence). Trimming left V 1 base short and J 2 bases short, with 9 bases between. The CDR3 totals 14 residues. CDR3 sequence: CASSIGLSAYEQYF. As DNA, the CDR3 is TGTGCCAGTAGTATAGGGCTGTCGGCCTACGAGCAGTACTTC.

This clonotype showed up many times. The chain links TRBV19 to TRBJ2-3; 12 bases map to TRBD2. Germline CDR1 LNHDA, CDR2 SQIVND (reference sequence). V gave up 7 bases and J gave up 8 bases; unmatched junction bases: 7. The CDR3 runs to 14 residues. CDR3 sequence: CASMLAGGQGTQYF. CDR3 coding DNA: TGTGCCAGTATGCTAGCGGGGGGGCAAGGTACGCAGTATTTT.

This clonotype was seen more than once but under ten times. The chain has TRBV20-1 and TRBJ2-5; 11 nucleotides align to TRBD2. CDR1 and CDR2 from the germline V gene are DFQATT and SNEGSKA (reference sequence). Trimming took 3 bases from V and 0 from J; bases not matched to a gene: 6. CDR3 length: 16 residues. The CDR3 DNA reads as TGCAGTGCTAGCCCCCCGACTAGCGGGGACCAAGAGACCCAGTACTTC. This codes for CSASPPTSGDQETQYF.

The rearrangement uses TRBV20-1 and TRBJ2-3; 10 bases match TRBD1. In germline, CDR1 is DFQATT, CDR2 SNEGSKA (reference sequence). Losses at the gene ends were 5 bases for V and 2 bases for J; bases not matched to a gene: 4. The CDR3 covers 14 residues. CDR3 sequence reads: CSADGTGATDTQYF. The CDR3, as DNA: TGCAGTGCTGACGGGACAGGGGCCACAGATACGCAGTATTTT.

The gene calls are TRBV7-9 and TRBJ2-2, with 9 bases matching TRBD2. Germline V CDR1 and CDR2: SEHNR, FQNEAQ (reference sequence). After removal of 4 bases from V and 4 bases from J, the junction contained 16 bases not matched to a gene. The CDR3 is 19 residues long. DNA for the CDR3: TGTGCCAGCAGCTCCTCCCGCTTGCTGACTAGCGGAAGCACCGGGGAGCTGTTTTTT. Protein sequence: CASSSSRLLTSGSTGELFF.

The rearrangement uses TRBV15 and TRBJ2-7; 8 nucleotides align to TRBD2. This CDR3 has 18 residues. Per the germline V gene, CDR1 is LNHNV and CDR2 is YYDKDF (reference sequence). With 3 bases clipped from V and 3 bases from J, the junction kept 16 bases outside the gene matches. The CDR3 region is CATSSLEGRAGGHYEQYF. Written as DNA, the CDR3 is TGTGCCACCAGCAGCTTGGAGGGGCGTGCGGGAGGACACTACGAGCAGTACTTC. The full variable domain, rest sourced from reference TRBV15 and TRBJ2-7, is DAMVIQNPRYQVTQFGKPVTLSCSQTLNHNVMYWYQQKSSQAPKLLFHYYDKDFNNEADTPDNFQSRRPNTSFCFLDIRSPGLGDTAMYLCATSSLEGRAGGHYEQYFGPGTRLTVT.

This clonotype was picked up many times. The V call is TRBV19, the J call TRBJ2-3; D not certain. CDR3 size: 14 residues. The V end lost 4 bases, the J end lost 2 bases, and 10 bases lay between the germline ends. Germline lookup yields CDR1 LNHDA and CDR2 SQIVND (reference sequence). The chain's CDR3 is CASSTTYTTDTQYF. The CDR3 DNA is TGTGCCAGTAGTACTACCTATACCACAGATACGCAGTATTTT.

This sequence joins TRBV7-9 and TRBJ2-1; no clear D. V was shortened by 6 bases and J by 8 bases, with 11 bases between the two germline ends. Looked up from germline, CDR1 is SEHNR and CDR2 is FQNEAQ (reference sequence). The length of the CDR3 is 12 residues. The CDR3 loop reads CASSSRAHEQFF. CDR3 coding DNA: TGTGCCAGCAGTTCTAGGGCGCATGAGCAGTTCTTC.

The rearrangement links TRBV29-1 to TRBJ2-1; 14 bases align to TRBD2. The CDR3 consists of 17 residues. Trimming took 4 bases from V and 6 from J; bases not matched to a gene: 11. Germline V gene sequence: CDR1 SQVTM, CDR2 ANQGSEA. The CDR3 nucleotides are TGCAGCGTTGGACAACCGGGACTAGCGGGGGCGGTCAATGAGCAGTTCTTC. This codes for CSVGQPGLAGAVNEQFF.

This clonotype occurred many times. V and J are TRBV11-2 and TRBJ2-2; D remains unclear. V was clipped by 5 bases and J by 6 bases, with 10 bases between them. This CDR3 comprises 13 residues. Per germline, CDR1 SGHAT and CDR2 FQNNGV. CDR3 loop: CASSQELPGELFF. DNA for the CDR3: TGTGCCAGCAGCCAAGAACTCCCCGGGGAGCTGTTTTTT.

This clonotype appeared a single time. The CDR3 sequence is CASSVTTGTLYEQYF. CDR3 in DNA: TGTGCCAGCAGCGTAACAACAGGGACCCTCTACGAGCAGTACTTC. J is TRBJ2-7 and V is TRBV7-9; maybe TRBD1 (6 bases). The CDR3 spans 15 residues. Germline lookup yields CDR1 SEHNR and CDR2 FQNEAQ (reference sequence). V dropped 5 bases and J dropped 3 bases, with 17 bases sitting between them.

This chain links TRBV2 with TRBJ1-5; tentative D call: TRBD1 (5 bases). CDR1 is SNHLY, CDR2 FYNNEI, per germline. V lost 1 base to trimming and J lost 6 bases, with 16 bases between them. This CDR3 is built from 16 residues. The chain's CDR3 is CASSEEMAGVGQPQHF. CDR3 nucleotide sequence: TGTGCCAGCAGTGAAGAGATGGCGGGGGTGGGTCAGCCCCAGCATTTT.

J is TRBJ2-7 and V is TRBV28; possibly TRBD2 for D (6 bases). The DNA end lines up better with TRBJ2-5; the J call may be wrong. Germline values: CDR1 MDHEN, CDR2 SYDVKM. This CDR3 is 12 amino acids long. The CDR3 spells CASRFGGETQYF. CDR3 coding DNA: TGTGCCAGCAGGTTTGGGGGGGAGACCCAGTACTTC.

This clonotype was seen once. V usage is TRBV2 and J usage is TRBJ2-5; TRBD2 aligns across 7 bases. The CDR3 loop spans 15 amino acids. Germline V gives CDR1 SNHLY, CDR2 FYNNEI. With 3 bases clipped from V and 4 bases from J, the junction kept 8 bases outside the gene matches. The CDR3: CASSDFGGSGETQYF. CDR3 bases: TGTGCCAGCAGTGATTTCGGCGGGAGCGGAGAGACCCAGTACTTC.

The chain joins TRBV5-6 to TRBJ1-6; D perhaps matches TRBD1 (6 bases). Germline V gene lookup returns CDR1 SGHDT and CDR2 YYEEEE. The CDR3 consists of 16 residues. Between the trimmed V and J ends, which lost 3 bases and 7 bases, there was a span of 17 bases. The CDR3 loop is CASSYDGGGLNSPLHF. CDR3 DNA: TGTGCCAGCAGCTATGACGGGGGCGGCCTAAATTCACCCCTCCACTTT.

V usage is TRBV7-9 and J usage is TRBJ2-1; D tentatively reads TRBD1 or TRBD2 (5 bases each). Per the germline V gene, CDR1 is SEHNR and CDR2 is FQNEAQ (reference sequence). The CDR3 extends over 15 amino acids. V shed 7 bases and J shed 5 bases, with 18 bases lying between them. The DNA for the CDR3 is TGTGCCAGCATCCTCTACGTGGGGGTAAACAATGAGCAGTTCTTC. Its translation is CASILYVGVNNEQFF. Looking up the rest from reference TRBV7-9 and TRBJ2-1 gives the full variable domain: DTGVSQNPRHKITKRGQNVTFRCDPISEHNRLYWYRQTLGQGPEFLTYFQNEAQLEKSRLLSDRFSAERPKGSFSTLEIQRTEQGDSAMYLCASILYVGVNNEQFFGPGTRLTVL.